A single sample is the source of the 5 T cell receptor beta chains below, sequenced in a study of shared clonotypes between healthy human individuals. Naive CD8 isolation took CD45RO-negative cells positively selected for CCR7 and excluded terminally differentiated effector memory CD45RA+ cells. Some clones are missing from TCRdb's copy, which holds only in-frame ones; the method was immunoSEQ multiplex PCR. The data contain approximately 740,000 clones, nearly 95% of them singletons. Sequences were obtained from naive CD8+ T cells sorted from blood. All receptors come from a man aged 25-45 years in good health.

V usage is TRBV7-9 and J usage is TRBJ1-4; D is unresolved. Trimming stripped 1 base from V and 13 bases from J, with 19 bases between. CDR3 length: 15 amino acids. Germline V gives CDR1 SEHNR, CDR2 FQNEAQ (reference sequence). CDR3 loop: CASSLEVQHEIGLFF. The CDR3 coding sequence is TGTGCCAGCAGCTTAGAGGTCCAGCATGAAATAGGACTGTTTTTT.

J is TRBJ2-5 and V is TRBV6-4; weak D call: TRBD1 (6 bases). This CDR3 spans 16 amino acids. The V end was cut by 7 bases, the J end by 2 bases, with 20 bases between. Per germline, CDR1 MRHNA and CDR2 SNTAGT. Written as DNA, the CDR3 is TGTGCCAGCATCGTACCGGGACACCAAAGACAAGAGACCCAGTACTTC. The encoded protein is CASIVPGHQRQETQYF.

J is TRBJ2-7 and V is TRBV6-6; 12 nucleotides align to TRBD2. Germline V CDR1 and CDR2: MNHNY, SVGAGI (reference sequence). The length of the CDR3 is 15 residues. V trimming: 6 bases; J trimming: 6 bases; junction bases outside the gene matches: 9. The CDR3 loop reads CASRELAGGFAEQYF. CDR3 sequence (DNA): TGTGCCAGCAGGGAACTAGCGGGAGGTTTCGCCGAGCAGTACTTC.

This chain uses TRBV27 with TRBJ1-4, with D hard to call. Germline V lookup: CDR1 MNHEY, CDR2 SMNVEV (reference sequence). Trimming left V 5 bases short and J 5 bases short, with 9 bases between. The CDR3 extends over 13 amino acids. The CDR3 reads CASSGSVNEKLFF. CDR3 coding DNA: TGTGCCAGCAGTGGGTCAGTAAATGAAAAACTGTTTTTT. Filled out from reference TRBV27 and TRBJ1-4, the complete variable domain reads EAQVTQNPRYLITVTGKKLTVTCSQNMNHEYMSWYRQDPGLGLRQIYYSMNVEVTDKGDVPEGYKVSRKEKRNFPLILESPSPNQTSLYFCASSGSVNEKLFFGSGTQLSVL.

The chain recombines TRBV10-3 with TRBJ2-2; TRBD2 matches at 7 bases. V lost 4 bases, J lost 3 bases, and 5 bases stayed unmatched. This CDR3 spans 15 amino acids. Germline CDR1 reads ENHRY; CDR2 reads SYGVKD. CDR3 DNA: TGTGCCATCAGTGGGGCTAGCGGCCACACCGGGGAGCTGTTTTTT. Encoded protein: CAISGASGHTGELFF.